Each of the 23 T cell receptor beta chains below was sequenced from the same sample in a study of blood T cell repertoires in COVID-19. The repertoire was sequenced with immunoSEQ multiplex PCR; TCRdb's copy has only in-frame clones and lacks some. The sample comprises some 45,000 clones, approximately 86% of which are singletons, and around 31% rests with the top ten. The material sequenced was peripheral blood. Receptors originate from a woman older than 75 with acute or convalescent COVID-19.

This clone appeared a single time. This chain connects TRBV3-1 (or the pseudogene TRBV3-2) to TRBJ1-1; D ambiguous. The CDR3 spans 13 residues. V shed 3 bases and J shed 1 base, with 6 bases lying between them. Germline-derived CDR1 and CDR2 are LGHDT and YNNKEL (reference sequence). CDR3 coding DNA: TGTGCCAGCAGCCAGCGACAGAACACTGAAGCTTTCTTT. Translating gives CASSQRQNTEAFF.

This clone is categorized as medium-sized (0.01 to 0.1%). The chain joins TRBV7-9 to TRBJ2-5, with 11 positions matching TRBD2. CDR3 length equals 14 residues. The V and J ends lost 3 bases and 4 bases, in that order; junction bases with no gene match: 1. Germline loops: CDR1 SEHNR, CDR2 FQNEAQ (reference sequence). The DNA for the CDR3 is TGTGCCAGCAGCTTTAGCGGGAGGGGAGAGACCCAGTACTTC. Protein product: CASSFSGRGETQYF.

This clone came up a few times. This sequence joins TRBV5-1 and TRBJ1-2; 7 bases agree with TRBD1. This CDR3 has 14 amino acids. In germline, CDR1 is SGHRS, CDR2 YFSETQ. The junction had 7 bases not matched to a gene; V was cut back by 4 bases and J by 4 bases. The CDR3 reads CASSRLQGSYGYTF. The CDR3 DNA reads TGCGCCAGCAGCCGGCTACAGGGGAGCTATGGCTACACCTTC.

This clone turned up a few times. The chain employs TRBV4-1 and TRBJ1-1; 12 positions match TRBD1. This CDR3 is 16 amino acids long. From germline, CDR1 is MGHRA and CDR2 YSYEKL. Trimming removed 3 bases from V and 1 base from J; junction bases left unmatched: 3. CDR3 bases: TGCGCCAGCAGCCAGGGACAGGGGGCTAGGAACACTGAAGCTTTCTTT. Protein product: CASSQGQGARNTEAFF.

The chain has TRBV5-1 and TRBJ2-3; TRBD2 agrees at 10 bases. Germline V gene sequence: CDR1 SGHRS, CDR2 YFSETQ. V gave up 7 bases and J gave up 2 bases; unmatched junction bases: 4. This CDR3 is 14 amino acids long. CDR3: CASSGLAATDTQYF. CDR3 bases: TGCGCCAGCTCAGGACTAGCGGCCACAGATACGCAGTATTTT.

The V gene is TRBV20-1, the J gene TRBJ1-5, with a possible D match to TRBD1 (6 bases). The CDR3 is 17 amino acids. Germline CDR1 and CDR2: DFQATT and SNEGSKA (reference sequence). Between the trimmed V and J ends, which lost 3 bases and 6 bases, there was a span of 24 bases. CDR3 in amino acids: CSASSFLVRGFSQPQHF. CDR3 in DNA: TGCAGTGCTAGTTCGTTTTTAGTCAGGGGTTTCAGTCAGCCCCAGCATTTT.

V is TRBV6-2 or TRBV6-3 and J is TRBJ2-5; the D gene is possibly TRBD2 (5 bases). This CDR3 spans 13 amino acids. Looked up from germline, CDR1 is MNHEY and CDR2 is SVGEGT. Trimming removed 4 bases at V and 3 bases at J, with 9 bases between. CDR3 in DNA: TGTGCCAGCAGTTCCGGAGCGGAAGAGACCCAGTACTTC. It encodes CASSSGAEETQYF.

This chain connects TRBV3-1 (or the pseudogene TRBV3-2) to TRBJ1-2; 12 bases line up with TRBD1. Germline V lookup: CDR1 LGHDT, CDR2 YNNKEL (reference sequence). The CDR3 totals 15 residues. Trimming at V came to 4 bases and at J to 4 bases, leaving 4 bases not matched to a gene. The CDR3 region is CASSPGTGGAYGYTF. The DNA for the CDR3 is TGTGCCAGCAGCCCGGGGACAGGGGGCGCCTATGGCTACACCTTC.

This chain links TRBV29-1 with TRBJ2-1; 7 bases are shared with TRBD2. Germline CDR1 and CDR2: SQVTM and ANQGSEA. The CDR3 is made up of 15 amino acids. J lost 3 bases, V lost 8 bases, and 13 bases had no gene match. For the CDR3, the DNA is TGCAGCTACCGGGGAGGGACGGCAATCTACAATGAGCAGTTCTTC. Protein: CSYRGGTAIYNEQFF.

The CDR3 is CASSVYSMNQPQHF. CDR3 DNA sequence: TGTGCCAGCAGTGTTTACAGCATGAATCAGCCCCAGCATTTT. J is TRBJ1-5 and V is TRBV21-1; TRBD1, as called in the table, went unchecked against the DNA. TRBV21-1 is flagged as a pseudogene. The CDR3 loop spans 14 amino acids.

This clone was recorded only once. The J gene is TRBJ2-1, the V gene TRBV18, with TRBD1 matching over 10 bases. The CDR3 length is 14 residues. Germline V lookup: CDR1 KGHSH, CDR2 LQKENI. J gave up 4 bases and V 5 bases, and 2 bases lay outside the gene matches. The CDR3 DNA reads TGTGCCAGCTCAAGGGACAGGGGTTACAATGAGCAGTTCTTC. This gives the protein CASSRDRGYNEQFF.

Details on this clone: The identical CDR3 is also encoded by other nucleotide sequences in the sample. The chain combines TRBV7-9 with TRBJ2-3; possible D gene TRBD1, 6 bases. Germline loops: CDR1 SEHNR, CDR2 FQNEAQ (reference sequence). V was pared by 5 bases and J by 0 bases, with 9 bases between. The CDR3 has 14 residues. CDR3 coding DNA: TGTGCCAGCAGCCCCGGGACAAGCACAGATACGCAGTATTTT. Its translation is CASSPGTSTDTQYF.

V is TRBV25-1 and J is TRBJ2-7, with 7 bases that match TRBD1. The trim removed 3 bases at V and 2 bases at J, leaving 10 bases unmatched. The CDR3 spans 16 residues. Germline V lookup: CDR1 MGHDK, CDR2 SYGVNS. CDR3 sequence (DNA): TGTGCCAGCAGTGACCCCATAGGGGGCGGTACCTACGAGCAGTACTTC. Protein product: CASSDPIGGGTYEQYF.

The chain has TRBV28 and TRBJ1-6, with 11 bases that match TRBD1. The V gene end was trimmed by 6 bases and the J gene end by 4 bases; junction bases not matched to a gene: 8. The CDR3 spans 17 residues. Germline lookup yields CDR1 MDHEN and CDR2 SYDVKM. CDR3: CASRNVGQGDYNSPLHF. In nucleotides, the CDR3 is TGTGCCAGCAGAAACGTGGGACAGGGGGATTATAATTCACCCCTCCACTTT. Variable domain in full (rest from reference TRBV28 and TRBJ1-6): DVKVTQSSRYLVKRTGEKVFLECVQDMDHENMFWYRQDPGLGLRLIYFSYDVKMKEKGDIPEGYSVSREKKERFSLILESASTNQTSMYLCASRNVGQGDYNSPLHFGNGTRLTVT.

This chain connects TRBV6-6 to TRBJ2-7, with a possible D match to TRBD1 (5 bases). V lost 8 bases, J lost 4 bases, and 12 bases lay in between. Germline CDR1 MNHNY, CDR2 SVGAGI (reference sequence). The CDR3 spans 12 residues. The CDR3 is CASGAGIYEQYF. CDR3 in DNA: TGTGCCAGCGGGGCAGGGATATACGAGCAGTACTTC.

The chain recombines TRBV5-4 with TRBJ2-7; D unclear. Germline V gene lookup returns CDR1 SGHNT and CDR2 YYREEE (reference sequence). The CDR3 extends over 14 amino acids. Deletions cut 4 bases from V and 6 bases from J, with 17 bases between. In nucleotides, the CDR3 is TGTGCCAGCAGCCCCGCGGCGGTAGCCCGCGAGCAGTACTTC. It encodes CASSPAAVAREQYF.

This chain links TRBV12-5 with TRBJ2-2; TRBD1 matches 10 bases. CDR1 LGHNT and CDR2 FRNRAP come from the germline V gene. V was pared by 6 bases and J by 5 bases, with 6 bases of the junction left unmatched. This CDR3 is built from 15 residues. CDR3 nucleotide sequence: TGTGCTAGTGGCTCCGGGACAGGGGAGACCGGGGAGCTGTTTTTT. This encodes CASGSGTGETGELFF.

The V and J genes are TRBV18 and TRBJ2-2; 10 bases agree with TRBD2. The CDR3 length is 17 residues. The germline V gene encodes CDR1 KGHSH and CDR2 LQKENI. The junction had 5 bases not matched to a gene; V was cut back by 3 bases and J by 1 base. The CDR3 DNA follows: TGTGCCAGCTCACCTTCCCGGACTAGCGGGAACACCGGGGAGCTGTTTTTT. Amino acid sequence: CASSPSRTSGNTGELFF.

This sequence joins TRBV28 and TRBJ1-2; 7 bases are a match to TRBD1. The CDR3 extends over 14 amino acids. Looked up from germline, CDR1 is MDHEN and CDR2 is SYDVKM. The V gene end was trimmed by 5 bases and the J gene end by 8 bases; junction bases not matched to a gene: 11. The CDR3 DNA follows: TGTGCCAGCAGTCGTCAGGGGGGAGGATTGGGCTACACCTTC. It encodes CASSRQGGGLGYTF.

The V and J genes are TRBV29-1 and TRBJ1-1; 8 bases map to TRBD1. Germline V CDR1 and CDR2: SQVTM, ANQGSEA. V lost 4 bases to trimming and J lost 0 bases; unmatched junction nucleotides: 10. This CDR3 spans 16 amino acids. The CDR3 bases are TGCAGCGTTGCAGGGCAGGGGGCCCTCATGAACACTGAAGCTTTCTTT. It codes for CSVAGQGALMNTEAFF.

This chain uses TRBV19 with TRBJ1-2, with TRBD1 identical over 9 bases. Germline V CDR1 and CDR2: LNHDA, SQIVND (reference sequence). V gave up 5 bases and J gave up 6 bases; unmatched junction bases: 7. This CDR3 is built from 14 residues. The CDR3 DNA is TGTGCCAGTAGTCCCTGGGGACAGGGCCATGGCTACACCTTC. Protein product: CASSPWGQGHGYTF.

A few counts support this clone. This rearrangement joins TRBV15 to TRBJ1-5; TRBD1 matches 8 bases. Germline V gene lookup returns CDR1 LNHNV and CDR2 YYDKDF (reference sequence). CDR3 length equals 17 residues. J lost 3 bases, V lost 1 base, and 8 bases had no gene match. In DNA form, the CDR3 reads TGTGCCACCAGCAGAGCGGGAACGGGACAGGACAATCAGCCCCAGCATTTT. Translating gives CATSRAGTGQDNQPQHF.

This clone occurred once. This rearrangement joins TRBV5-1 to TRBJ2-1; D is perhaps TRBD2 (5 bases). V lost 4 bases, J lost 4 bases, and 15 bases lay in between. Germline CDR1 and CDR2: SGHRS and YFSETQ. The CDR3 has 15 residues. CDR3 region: CASSPAELTYNEQFF. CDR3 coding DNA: TGCGCCAGCAGCCCAGCGGAATTAACTTACAATGAGCAGTTCTTC.